The sequence of this TCR beta chain was determined in a study of T cell changes during pregnancy in multiple sclerosis. Clones were sequenced by immunoSEQ multiplex PCR, and TCRdb holds only the in-frame ones, with some missing. The table has about 31,000 clones, around 91% seen once. V shed 0 bases, J shed 6 bases, and the junction held 4 bases outside the gene matches. The CDR3 has 15 residues. Per germline, CDR1 MRHNA and CDR2 SNTAGT. This sequence originates from a female donor with multiple sclerosis, enrolled in a pregnancy study. Source: CD8+ T cells from peripheral blood mononuclear cells, taken in the second trimester of pregnancy. The rearrangement joins TRBV6-4 to TRBJ2-1; TRBD2 aligns across 8 bases. CDR3 sequence (DNA): TGTGCCAGCAGTGACTCTTCGGGGACTAGCAATGAGCAGTTCTTC. Residues: CASSDSSGTSNEQFF.